This TCR beta chain was found in a study of T cell repertoires in cytomegalovirus infection. Study-wide background: HLA-B-restricted CMV epitopes that are well studied were used alongside recently identified HLA-C-restricted ones.

Germline-derived CDR1 and CDR2 are SGHDT and YYEEEE. CDR3 length: 14 residues. V lost 0 bases and J lost 8, with 14 bases in between. TCRdb ran MiXCR on the reads and lists one entry per CDR3 protein. The data show 300,000 to 400,000 distinct CDR3 sequences, 25% to 30% seen once. Study-wide findings and caveats: The response measured ex vivo was dominated by TCR beta clonotypes (HLA-C-restricted and CMV-specific).

A note on this clonotype: What it recognizes is unknown.

The starting material was cultured PBMCs, obtained from culture after CMV antigen stimulation. This sequence was found in a human donor in good health (CMV status not recorded). Some clones in this sample may be carry-over from other donors' samples. V and J are TRBV5-6 and TRBJ1-2, with D unresolved. CDR3 residues: CASSLVLTRGGYTF. CDR3 coding DNA: TGTGCCAGCAGCTTGGTTCTCACCCGAGGGGGCTACACCTTC.